This TCR beta chain was identified during a study of shared clonotypes between healthy human individuals. Broader study findings: Generation probability values for non-shared clonotypes were lower than those for clonotypes shared by all four donors. The diversity represented, both genetic and in exposure history, was limited by few donors.

Regarding this clone: Antigen: not known.

None of the donors, who were healthy HIV-negative adults, had recently had acute infections or vaccinations. Both subsets, CD45RA+ naive and CD45RA-negative memory, were split from the CD4+ cells. V was clipped by 6 bases and J by 3 bases, with 8 bases between them. Germline values: CDR1 MNHNY, CDR2 SVGAGI (reference sequence). The CDR3 has 13 amino acids. Some clones are missing from TCRdb's copy, which holds only in-frame ones; the method was immunoSEQ multiplex PCR. The sample contains about 1.5 million clones, roughly 96% of which appear only once. The sample comprised naive CD4+ T cells sorted from blood. Regarding subset: CD45RA+ positively selected. The V and J genes are TRBV6-6 and TRBJ2-2, with a weak D call TRBD1 (6 bases). This sequence originates from a man aged 25-45 years in good health. The CDR3 region is CASSHRDTGELFF. The DNA of the CDR3 is TGTGCCAGCAGCCACAGGGACACCGGGGAGCTGTTTTTT.